These 28 T cell receptor beta chains were sequenced from one sample in a study of cytotoxic CD8 clonotypes in ibrutinib-treated CLL. Using immunoSEQ multiplex PCR, the repertoire was profiled, and TCRdb retains in-frame clones only, with some absent. The table has approximately 150,000 clones, nearly 90% seen once; the top ten hold about 2.9%. Source: PBMCs, taken at disease progression, from a patient treated with ibrutinib. Receptor source: a human donor with chronic lymphocytic leukemia.

The V call is TRBV5-1, the J call TRBJ2-4, with D possibly matching TRBD2 (6 bases). CDR1 is SGHRS, CDR2 YFSETQ, per germline. This CDR3 is built from 16 residues. Trimming took 6 bases from V and 8 from J, leaving 24 bases between them. The CDR3 here is CASTSTSGGFADIQYF. The CDR3 DNA sequence: TGCGCCAGCACCTCGACCTCCGGGGGATTCGCGGACATTCAGTACTTC.

The V call is TRBV5-6, the J call TRBJ1-5, with D tentatively TRBD1 (5 bases). V dropped 1 base and J dropped 0 bases, with 17 bases sitting between them. The germline CDR1 and CDR2 sequences are SGHDT and YYEEEE. The CDR3 is 18 amino acids. The chain's CDR3 is CASSLFNHLGVSNQPQHF. CDR3 coding DNA: TGTGCCAGCAGCTTGTTTAATCACTTAGGGGTTAGCAATCAGCCCCAGCATTTT.

V gene TRBV9 combines with J gene TRBJ2-1; no firm D call. The CDR3 totals 15 residues. Germline V gives CDR1 SGDLS, CDR2 YYNGEE. Trimming cost V 4 bases and J 0 bases, with 11 bases left between them. The CDR3: CASSLYLVSYNEQFF. DNA of the CDR3: TGTGCCAGCAGCTTATACCTGGTCTCCTACAATGAGCAGTTCTTC.

The rearrangement joins TRBV4-2 to TRBJ2-6, with 10 bases fitting TRBD1. The V gene's germline CDR1 is LGHNA and CDR2 YNFKEQ. Trimming took 1 base from V and 1 from J; bases not matched to a gene: 7. The CDR3 is 19 residues long. The CDR3 DNA reads TGTGCCAGCAGCCAAGGGAGGACAGGGGGGGGTTCTGGGGCCAACGTCCTGACTTTC. It specifies CASSQGRTGGGSGANVLTF.

With respect to this clone: The DNA is omitted, as the CDR3 cannot be located on it reliably, and the CDR3 follows TCRdb's listing. The CDR3 sequence: CASSKVNRVGSGNTIYF. The chain is built from TRBV21-1 and TRBJ1-3; TRBD1 reflects the table's D call only, with no check against the DNA. TRBV21-1 constitutes a pseudogene. The CDR3 sequence runs 17 residues, both termini included.

This chain joins TRBV18 and TRBJ1-2, with D possibly being TRBD1 (6 bases). The germline V gene has CDR1 KGHSH and CDR2 LQKENI. The germline V and J ends were trimmed by 0 bases and 6 bases, with 14 bases remaining between them. The CDR3 extends over 15 amino acids. The DNA for the CDR3 is TGTGCCAGCTCACCACCGAACCAGGGGCTCCATGGCTACACCTTC. Translated, it gives CASSPPNQGLHGYTF. The complete variable domain, with remaining parts taken from reference TRBV18 and TRBJ1-2, reads NAGVMQNPRHLVRRRGQEARLRCSPMKGHSHVYWYRQLPEEGLKFMVYLQKENIIDESGMPKERFSAEFPKEGPSILRIQQVVRGDSAAYFCASSPPNQGLHGYTFGSGTRLTVV.

The chain couples TRBV7-2 to TRBJ1-1, with D perhaps matching TRBD1 (5 bases). CDR1 is SGHTA, CDR2 FQGNSA, per germline. The CDR3 totals 14 residues. Trimming removed 5 bases at V and 1 base at J, with 11 bases between. Here the CDR3 reads CASSQRGQNTEAFF. DNA of the CDR3: TGTGCCAGCAGCCAAAGAGGACAGAACACTGAAGCTTTCTTT.

The genes are TRBV11-3 and TRBJ2-7, with a tentative D call TRBD2 (6 bases). Germline CDR1 reads SGHNT; CDR2 reads YENEEA. The V gene lost 5 bases and the J gene lost 2 bases, with 16 bases spanning the gap. The CDR3 sequence is 15 residues long. The CDR3 DNA sequence: TGTGCCAGCAGCATACGGACTACCATGGCCTACGAGCAGTACTTC. Protein sequence: CASSIRTTMAYEQYF.

This clone was seen once. V and J are TRBV5-1 and TRBJ2-7; 11 bases are shared with TRBD1. V gave up 0 bases and J gave up 3 bases; unmatched junction bases: 5. CDR1 is SGHRS, CDR2 YFSETQ, per germline. There are 16 residues in the CDR3. DNA for the CDR3: TGCGCCAGCAGCTTGGTCAGGACAGGGGGCGGCTACGAGCAGTACTTC. Residues: CASSLVRTGGGYEQYF. Based on the CDR3 plus reference TRBV5-1 and TRBJ2-7, the full variable domain is KAGVTQTPRYLIKTRGQQVTLSCSPISGHRSVSWYQQTPGQGLQFLFEYFSETQRNKGNFPGRFSGRQFSNSRSEMNVSTLELGDSALYLCASSLVRTGGGYEQYFGPGTRLTVT.

CDR3: CASSSSATGELFF. The CDR3, as DNA: TGTGCCAGCAGCTCCAGTGCGACCGGGGAGCTGTTTTTT. V and J are TRBV5-5 and TRBJ2-2; D is uncertain. Germline CDR1 reads SGHKS; CDR2 reads YYEKEE (reference sequence). The ends were cut back, 3 bases at V and 5 bases at J, with 8 bases in the middle. This CDR3 is built from 13 residues.

There are a few counts of this clone. This rearrangement joins TRBV7-2 to TRBJ1-5; D remains ambiguous. Germline CDR1 SGHTA, CDR2 FQGNSA. The CDR3 is 16 amino acids. Trimming removed 2 bases at V and 7 bases at J, with 18 bases between. The CDR3 region is CASSLLVASATQPQHF. Here the CDR3 DNA reads TGTGCCAGCAGCTTACTGGTCGCGTCAGCTACGCAGCCCCAGCATTTT. Supplemented by reference TRBV7-2 and TRBJ1-5, the full variable domain reads GAGVSQSPSNKVTEKGKDVELRCDPISGHTALYWYRQSLGQGLEFLIYFQGNSAPDKSGLPSDRFSAERTGGSVSTLTIQRTQQEDSAVYLCASSLLVASATQPQHFGDGTRLSIL.

This CDR3 reads CASSQVGGFSGNTIYF. The CDR3 nucleotides are TGTGCCAGCAGCCAAGTCGGCGGGTTCTCTGGAAACACCATATATTTT. The rearrangement joins TRBV4-2 to TRBJ1-3; D not certain. The germline CDR1 and CDR2 sequences are LGHNA and YNFKEQ. The CDR3 is 16 amino acids. V shed 1 base and J shed 0 bases, with 10 bases lying between them.

Many counts were recorded for this clone. The chain recombines TRBV14 with TRBJ2-7; no clear D. The germline V gene encodes CDR1 SGHDN and CDR2 FVKESK. V lost 3 bases and J 4 bases, leaving 10 bases between the germline ends. The CDR3 runs to 13 residues. The CDR3 DNA sequence: TGTGCCAGCAGCCAGGGCTACACATACGAGCAGTACTTC. Its protein product is CASSQGYTYEQYF.

This chain connects TRBV7-9 to TRBJ2-3; D may correspond to TRBD1 or TRBD2 (6 bases each). Trimming took 5 bases from V and 1 from J, leaving 16 bases between them. The CDR3 covers 16 residues. Germline-derived CDR1 and CDR2 are SEHNR and FQNEAQ (reference sequence). The CDR3 nucleotides are TGTGCCAGCAGCCCCCTTGCTGGGGGGCGCACAGATACGCAGTATTTT. Encoded protein: CASSPLAGGRTDTQYF.

The chain links TRBV19 to TRBJ2-7; 8 positions match TRBD1. The CDR3 spans 13 residues. Trimming removed 6 bases from V and 3 bases from J; junction bases left unmatched: 4. Germline V lookup: CDR1 LNHDA, CDR2 SQIVND (reference sequence). The CDR3 bases are TGTGCCAGTAGACAGGGGGGCCTCTACGAGCAGTACTTC. Protein product: CASRQGGLYEQYF.

The count of this clone is one. The chain links TRBV2 to TRBJ2-1, with 7 bases lining up with TRBD2. V lost 7 bases, J lost 0 bases, and 3 bases stayed unmatched. This CDR3 is built from 14 residues. Germline V CDR1 and CDR2: SNHLY, FYNNEI. In nucleotides, the CDR3 is TGTGCCAGCATGGCGGGGGACTCCTACAATGAGCAGTTCTTC. It codes for CASMAGDSYNEQFF.

The rearrangement links TRBV28 to TRBJ1-1; D call uncertain. The germline CDR1 and CDR2 sequences are MDHEN and SYDVKM. Trimming removed 4 bases from V and 3 bases from J, with 6 bases in between. The CDR3 is 12 residues long. CDR3 coding DNA: TGTGCCAGCAGTTCCCGGGACACTGAAGCTTTCTTT. It is translated as CASSSRDTEAFF.

This chain links TRBV28 with TRBJ2-7; D not certain. Between the trimmed V and J ends, which lost 5 bases and 2 bases, there was a span of 10 bases. The germline V gene encodes CDR1 MDHEN and CDR2 SYDVKM. The CDR3 sequence is 13 residues long. This CDR3 reads CASSPGGPYEQYF. For the CDR3, the DNA is TGTGCCAGCAGTCCGGGCGGTCCCTACGAGCAGTACTTC.

The chain uses TRBV11-2 and TRBJ2-3, with D possibly matching TRBD2 (6 bases). V dropped 0 bases and J dropped 4 bases, with 14 bases sitting between them. CDR1 SGHAT and CDR2 FQNNGV come from the germline V gene. The CDR3 extends over 16 amino acids. The CDR3 DNA reads TGTGCCAGCAGCTTAGATATTCGGGAGCTCGCAGATACGCAGTATTTT. Translated, it gives CASSLDIRELADTQYF.

This clone was seen once. This CDR3 reads CAIRGGETGRLIQETQYF. In nucleotides, the CDR3 is TGTGCCATCAGAGGAGGGGAGACGGGCAGACTTATCCAAGAGACCCAGTACTTC. J is TRBJ2-5 and V is TRBV10-3, with D possibly matching TRBD2 (6 bases). CDR1 ENHRY and CDR2 SYGVKD come from the germline V gene. The CDR3 consists of 18 residues. V lost 6 bases to trimming and J lost 1 base, with 24 bases between them.

The chain combines TRBV6-5 with TRBJ1-1; 9 bases fit TRBD1. Losses at the gene ends were 3 bases for V and 0 bases for J; bases not matched to a gene: 2. Germline CDR1 and CDR2: MNHEY and SVGAGI. This CDR3 has 15 amino acids. The CDR3, as DNA: TGTGCCAGCAGTTATGGGGACAGGGTGAACACTGAAGCTTTCTTT. Protein: CASSYGDRVNTEAFF.

The V call is TRBV29-1, the J call TRBJ1-1; D gene ambiguous. The CDR3 runs 12 residues. Germline CDR1 reads SQVTM; CDR2 reads ANQGSEA. V was cut by 4 bases and J by 11 bases, with 17 bases left in between. CDR3 sequence: CSVADSASKAFF. The CDR3 DNA sequence: TGCAGCGTTGCTGACTCGGCGTCTAAGGCTTTCTTT.

This clone was counted only a few times. This chain uses TRBV4-1 with TRBJ1-5, with D uncertain. CDR1 MGHRA and CDR2 YSYEKL come from the germline V gene. CDR3 size: 16 residues. Trimming shortened V by 0 bases and J by 11 bases, and 20 bases separated the two germline ends. The CDR3 bases are TGCGCCAGCAGCCAAGATGCGGTAGGATGGAGCCGGGCCCAGCATTTT. Its protein product is CASSQDAVGWSRAQHF.

The chain has TRBV7-2 and TRBJ2-2; the D gene is possibly TRBD2 (5 bases). This CDR3 region has 12 residues. Trimming removed 4 bases from V and 13 bases from J, with 13 bases in between. Germline CDR1 and CDR2: SGHTA and FQGNSA. CDR3 sequence reads: CASSSGTGGLFF. CDR3 coding DNA: TGTGCCAGCAGCTCGGGAACTGGTGGGCTGTTTTTT.

This chain links TRBV4-3 with TRBJ1-2; D gene ambiguous. Germline V gives CDR1 LGHNA, CDR2 YSLEER. Trimming shortened V by 0 bases and J by 4 bases, and 12 bases separated the two germline ends. The CDR3 consists of 15 residues. CDR3 in amino acids: CASSQETGLGYGYTF. The CDR3 nucleotides read TGCGCCAGCAGCCAAGAGACGGGTTTGGGCTATGGCTACACCTTC.

This chain connects TRBV12-5 to TRBJ2-1, with 11 bases that match TRBD1. This CDR3 contains 15 residues. Germline V lookup: CDR1 LGHNT, CDR2 FRNRAP. Germline trimming cut 5 bases from V and 5 bases from J; bases unmatched to any gene: 5. In DNA form, the CDR3 reads TGTGCTAGTGGTACACCGGGACAGGGGGACAATGAGCAGTTCTTC. The encoded protein is CASGTPGQGDNEQFF.

The chain combines TRBV30 with TRBJ2-7, with D perhaps TRBD2 (5 bases). The CDR3 has 16 amino acids. CDR1 GTSNPN and CDR2 SVGIG come from the germline V gene (reference sequence). The V and J ends lost 5 bases and 2 bases respectively, with 22 bases between them. The CDR3 is CAWAKDPGTITYEQYF. The CDR3, as DNA: TGTGCCTGGGCGAAAGATCCGGGAACCATTACCTACGAGCAGTACTTC.

Here the CDR3 DNA reads TGCGCCAGCAGCCAAGAACCGTCCCTAGCGGGAGGGCGAGATACGCAGTATTTT. Protein sequence: CASSQEPSLAGGRDTQYF. The chain employs TRBV4-1 and TRBJ2-3; 12 nucleotides agree with TRBD2. CDR3 size: 18 residues. V gave up 0 bases and J gave up 5 bases; unmatched junction bases: 9. From germline, CDR1 is MGHRA and CDR2 YSYEKL.